This TCR beta chain was observed in a study of naive and memory T cell subsets. This clonotype was seen many times. The CDR3 consists of 12 residues. Trimming stripped 5 bases from V and 4 bases from J, with 8 bases between. Per germline, CDR1 SQVTM and CDR2 ANQGSEA. Amplification of ligated cDNA took four PCR rounds with SP2 and nested alpha and beta constant primers. For blood and skin samples, reverse transcription used TCR alpha and beta constant primers. TCRdb re-derived calls from the UMI-ligation and nested PCR reads in MiXCR, one entry per CDR3 protein. The sample lists about 26,000 distinct CDR3 sequences, 5.2% seen once, with 7% to 9% in the top ten. TCR cDNA received a 3' ligated oligonucleotide that carried a UMI. Whole-blood samples were 2.5 to 3 ml of peripheral blood from healthy adult volunteers.

The chain recombines TRBV29-1 with TRBJ2-2, with D possibly called TRBD1 or TRBD2 (5 bases each). The sample comprised blood. This TCR derives from an adult in good health. Here the CDR3 reads CSVPGPTGELFF. The CDR3 nucleotides are TGCAGCGTTCCGGGACCCACCGGGGAGCTGTTTTTT.